These 18 T cell receptor beta chains originate from one sample sequenced in a study of T cell clonality in common variable immunodeficiency. Findings and caveats of the study: Reportedly, TCR beta sequences from common variable immunodeficiency showed fewer deletions and N-nucleotide insertions.

Measured with immunoSEQ multiplex PCR; TCRdb has only the in-frame clones, and not every one. The record shows 14,000 or so clones for this sample, with no singletons present. The antigens for these receptors are not known. The sequenced material came from peripheral blood mononuclear cells. All receptors derive from a human donor with common variable immunodeficiency.

Comment on this clone: The read terminates 3 residues ahead of where the CDR3 ends, so the germline J gene completes it. The chain employs TRBV7-6 and TRBJ2-5; 8 positions agree with TRBD2. J was trimmed by 5 bases and V by 5 bases; bases with no gene match: 7. The CDR3 covers 14 residues. Germline V gene sequence: CDR1 SGHVS, CDR2 FNYEAQ. Partial CDR3 DNA: TGTGCCAGCAGCATCGGGGGGGCCTGGGAGACC. Protein sequence: CASSIGGAWET. The CDR3 in its entirety is CASSIGGAWETQYF.

Details on this clone: The read ends 3 residues before the CDR3 terminus; that terminus is restored from the germline J gene. The gene calls are TRBV19 and TRBJ2-7; TRBD1 aligns across 7 bases. V dropped 4 bases and J dropped 2; count of bases not matched to a gene: 2. The CDR3 has 13 residues. CDR1 and CDR2 from the germline V gene are LNHDA and SQIVND (reference sequence). The CDR3 is CASSRGTAYEQYF. The CDR3 bases that were read are TGTGCCAGTAGTAGAGGGACAGCCTACGAG.

This clone has a handful of counts. The sequenced fragment ends 3 residues before the CDR3 boundary, so the rest is inferred from the germline J gene. The chain uses TRBV30 and TRBJ1-1, with TRBD1 identical over 8 bases. Germline V gives CDR1 GTSNPN, CDR2 SVGIG (reference sequence). CDR3 length: 18 residues. V trimming: 1 base; J trimming: 4 bases; junction bases outside the gene matches: 17. The CDR3 region is CAWSGGGNWDRTATEAFF. CDR3 DNA (partial): TGTGCCTGGAGTGGGGGAGGAAATTGGGACAGGACAGCCACTGAA.

Partial CDR3 DNA: TGTGCCAGTAGCCTAACATTCCCGGGACAGGGGGTGAACACTGAA. Translation gives CASSLTFPGQGVNTE. The full CDR3 protein reads CASSLTFPGQGVNTEAFF. This chain links TRBV19 with TRBJ1-1; 11 bases line up with TRBD1. The read falls 3 residues short of the CDR3 end, and the missing part is taken from the germline J gene. The germline CDR1 and CDR2 sequences are LNHDA and SQIVND (reference sequence). The CDR3 is 18 residues long. V lost 6 bases and J lost 0; bases outside the gene matches: 12.

By share, this clone ranks as medium-sized (0.01 to 0.1%). The read ends 3 residues shy of where the CDR3 ends; the end is completed using the germline J gene. This chain connects TRBV4-1 to TRBJ2-5, with 8 positions matching TRBD2. In germline, CDR1 is MGHRA, CDR2 YSYEKL. The ends lost 4 bases at V and 6 bases at J; junction bases unmatched: 10. CDR3 length: 15 residues. The sequenced CDR3 bases are TGCGCCAGCAGCCCCCTAGCGGGTACGGTACAGACC. Protein sequence: CASSPLAGTVQT. The full CDR3 sequence reads CASSPLAGTVQTQYF.

This clone is classed as medium-sized. The DNA ends 3 residues before the CDR3 does, and the rest of the CDR3 is filled in from the germline J gene. The chain has TRBV9 and TRBJ1-4; TRBD1 might be the D (5 bases). Germline lookup yields CDR1 SGDLS and CDR2 YYNGEE. The V end lost 4 bases, the J end lost 6 bases, and 19 bases lay between the germline ends. This CDR3 contains 16 residues. CDR3 bases read: TGTGCCAGCAGCATATCGCGGGGACGCAGGGATGAAAAA. The encoded protein is CASSISRGRRDEK. The entire CDR3 is CASSISRGRRDEKLFF.

About this clone itself: The read falls 3 residues short of the CDR3 end, and the missing part is taken from the germline J gene. The chain recombines TRBV7-9 with TRBJ1-6; TRBD1 aligns across 7 bases. CDR1 is SEHNR and CDR2 is FQNEAQ in the germline V gene (reference sequence). The CDR3 sequence is 14 residues long. The V segment lost 10 bases and the J segment 0 bases; nucleotides outside the gene matches: 3. CDR3 amino acids: CAKDRLSYNSPLHF. The sequenced part of the CDR3 DNA is TGTGCCAAGGACAGGCTCTCCTATAATTCACCC.

Worth noting for this clone: Read sequence stops 3 residues before the CDR3 end, and the germline J gene provides the missing end. The chain recombines TRBV7-6 with TRBJ2-3; 8 bases line up with TRBD2. Germline CDR1 and CDR2: SGHVS and FNYEAQ. This CDR3 is 15 amino acids long. Trimming at V came to 1 base and at J to 6 bases, leaving 6 bases not matched to a gene. The CDR3 is CASSLGGGQGDTQYF. The sequenced CDR3 bases are TGTGCCAGCAGCTTAGGCGGGGGGCAGGGTGATACG.

This clone has more than one count but fewer than ten. The CDR3 is cut off 3 residues early in the read; its end comes from the germline J gene. The genes are TRBV7-9 and TRBJ2-5; D unclear. CDR3 length equals 13 residues. Per germline, CDR1 SEHNR and CDR2 FQNEAQ (reference sequence). V was clipped by 5 bases and J by 5 bases, with 12 bases between them. The covered CDR3 bases are TGTGCCAGCAGCCCCCTAACCAGGGAGACC. It is translated as CASSPLTRET. The whole CDR3 sequence reads CASSPLTRETQYF.

On this clone itself: The CDR3 end lies 3 residues beyond the end of the read and is filled in from the germline J gene. The chain recombines TRBV18 with TRBJ1-1; TRBD1 agrees at 9 bases. From germline, CDR1 is KGHSH and CDR2 LQKENI. CDR3 length: 14 residues. J lost 5 bases, V lost 6 bases, and 7 bases had no gene match. The sequenced part of the CDR3 DNA is TGTGCCAGCTCCAAGGGACAGGGAGGTACTGAA. Encoded protein: CASSKGQGGTE. The whole CDR3 reads CASSKGQGGTEAFF.

This clone has only a few counts. The read terminates 3 residues ahead of where the CDR3 ends, so the germline J gene completes it. The V call is TRBV30, the J call TRBJ1-5, with D unresolved. The CDR3 contains 14 residues. The V and J ends lost 6 bases and 1 base respectively, with 13 bases between them. Germline V gene data show CDR1 as GTSNPN and CDR2 as SVGIG (reference sequence). The CDR3 sequence: CACCLGASNQPQHF. The CDR3 DNA, read in part, is TGTGCCTGCTGCTTGGGCGCGAGCAATCAGCCC.

Note on this clone: The read stops 3 residues short of the end of the CDR3; the missing end is completed from the germline J gene. This chain uses TRBV6-2 or TRBV6-3 with TRBJ2-3; D gene unclear. Trimming cost V 5 bases and J 0 bases, with 18 bases left between them. Germline V gives CDR1 MNHEY, CDR2 SVGEGT. The CDR3 contains 17 residues. The CDR3 sequence is CASSPLSWRRSTDTQYF. The sequenced part of the CDR3 DNA is TGTGCCAGCAGTCCCTTGTCCTGGCGGAGAAGCACAGATACG.

This clone was observed a few times. The CDR3 extends 3 residues past the end of the read, so its final part is completed from the germline J gene. V gene TRBV6-1 combines with J gene TRBJ1-5, with D perhaps TRBD1 (5 bases). The germline gives CDR1 MNHNS, CDR2 SASEGT. The CDR3 has 16 residues. The V gene lost 2 bases and the J gene lost 7 bases, with 18 bases spanning the gap. CDR3 loop: CASSEKGRGARQPQHF. The part of the CDR3 DNA that was read is TGTGCCAGCAGTGAAAAGGGTCGAGGGGCTCGACAGCCC.

On this clone: The DNA ends 3 residues before the CDR3 does, and the rest of the CDR3 is filled in from the germline J gene. The chain joins TRBV18 to TRBJ2-1; 9 bases map to TRBD2. The CDR3 totals 15 residues. The germline gives CDR1 KGHSH, CDR2 LQKENI. The ends lost 3 bases at V and 4 bases at J; junction bases unmatched: 4. The sequenced part of the CDR3 DNA is TGTGCCAGCTCACCTAGCGGGGGCCTTTACAATGAG. It translates to CASSPSGGLYNE. The full CDR3 protein reads CASSPSGGLYNEQFF.

To note about this clone: The read finishes 3 residues shy of the CDR3 end, and the germline J gene is used to complete it. V usage is TRBV19 and J usage is TRBJ2-7; TRBD2 matches 8 bases. The V and J ends lost 3 bases and 2 bases, in that order; junction bases with no gene match: 3. The CDR3 runs 14 residues. Germline CDR1 reads LNHDA; CDR2 reads SQIVND (reference sequence). CDR3 bases read: TGTGCCAGTAGTATTGGTAGCGGGGCCTACGAG. Protein: CASSIGSGAYE. In full, the CDR3 reads CASSIGSGAYEQYF.

Turning to this clone: The read falls 3 residues short of the CDR3 end, and the missing part is taken from the germline J gene. The V call is TRBV19, the J call TRBJ2-7; no definite D call. This CDR3 region has 15 residues. CDR1 is LNHDA, CDR2 SQIVND, per germline (reference sequence). V gave up 0 bases and J gave up 6 bases, with 15 bases separating them. CDR3 DNA (partial): TGTGCCAGTAGTATAGATCAAGTGGGCAGCCCCGAG. This translates into CASSIDQVGSPE. The whole CDR3 protein is CASSIDQVGSPEQYF.

Comment on this clone: The read terminates 3 residues ahead of where the CDR3 ends, so the germline J gene completes it. The chain joins TRBV19 to TRBJ2-2; 7 nucleotides match TRBD1. This CDR3 has 14 amino acids. CDR1 is LNHDA and CDR2 is SQIVND in the germline V gene (reference sequence). J was trimmed by 4 bases and V by 6 bases; bases with no gene match: 5. The CDR3 bases that were read are TGTGCCAGTAGCGGGCACAGGGGCACCGGGGAG. This encodes CASSGHRGTGE. The entire CDR3 is CASSGHRGTGELFF.

As regards this clone: The read ends 3 residues early relative to the CDR3; the germline J gene fills the gap. Distinct nucleotide sequences in the sample also encode this CDR3. The J gene is TRBJ1-5, the V gene TRBV7-9, with D uncertain. CDR1 and CDR2 from the germline V gene are SEHNR and FQNEAQ (reference sequence). This CDR3 contains 15 residues. Trimming took off 1 base at V and 0 bases at J, with 7 bases between the two ends. The sequenced CDR3 bases are TGTGCCAGCAGCTTAGGCGGTTATAGCAATCAGCCC. Its protein product is CASSLGGYSNQP. In full, the CDR3 is CASSLGGYSNQPQHF.